The 19 T cell receptor beta chains presented below share a single source sample, sequenced in a study of shared clonotypes between healthy human individuals. CD8 cells regarded as naive lacked CD45RO, were positively chosen for CCR7, and omitted terminally differentiated effector memory CD45RA+ cells. Sequencing was performed with immunoSEQ multiplex PCR; in TCRdb, only in-frame clones are kept and a portion is missing. The table includes 2 million to 2.5 million clones, approximately 94% detected once. Sequencing used naive CD8+ T cells from PBMCs. All receptors come from a young man in good health. Some clones in this sample may be carry-over from other donors' samples.

J is TRBJ2-7 and V is TRBV7-9; 8 nucleotides line up with TRBD2. The junction had 2 bases not matched to a gene; V was cut back by 5 bases and J by 2 bases. The CDR3 runs 13 residues. Per the germline V gene, CDR1 is SEHNR and CDR2 is FQNEAQ (reference sequence). CDR3 amino acids: CASSERETYEQYF. The CDR3 DNA sequence: TGTGCCAGCAGCGAGCGGGAGACCTACGAGCAGTACTTC.

CDR3 sequence (DNA): TGTGCCATCACCCGACAGGGTAAATACAACACTGAAGCTTTCTTT. It encodes CAITRQGKYNTEAFF. This chain uses TRBV10-3 with TRBJ1-1, with TRBD1 identical over 7 bases. The CDR3 contains 15 residues. Germline CDR1 reads ENHRY; CDR2 reads SYGVKD. The V and J ends lost 7 bases and 2 bases, in that order; junction bases with no gene match: 10.

The gene calls are TRBV7-8 and TRBJ2-7; unclear D gene. CDR1 is SGHVS, CDR2 FQNEAQ, per germline. The V end was cut by 2 bases, the J end by 1 base, with 12 bases between. The CDR3 covers 15 residues. Written as DNA, the CDR3 is TGTGCCAGCAGCTTAATTGCAGGCCCATCCTACGAGCAGTACTTC. Translation: CASSLIAGPSYEQYF.

This clone has just a few counts. This chain links TRBV9 with TRBJ1-1; D gene ambiguous. Trimming stripped 3 bases from V and 1 base from J, with 10 bases between. CDR3 length: 14 amino acids. Germline V lookup: CDR1 SGDLS, CDR2 YYNGEE. The CDR3 sequence: CASSGTLSNTEAFF. In DNA form, the CDR3 reads TGTGCCAGCAGCGGAACACTCTCGAACACTGAAGCTTTCTTT. The full variable domain, in which reference TRBV9 and TRBJ1-1 provide the parts outside the CDR3, is DSGVTQTPKHLITATGQRVTLRCSPRSGDLSVYWYQQSLDQGLQFLIQYYNGEERAKGNILERFSAQQFPDLHSELNLSSLELGDSALYFCASSGTLSNTEAFFGQGTRLTVV.

DNA for the CDR3: TGTGCCAGCAGCTTAGTGCGGATCGGGGTCAAAAACATTCAGTACTTC. Amino acid sequence: CASSLVRIGVKNIQYF. The chain has TRBV11-2 and TRBJ2-4; TRBD2 might be the D (5 bases). The CDR3 consists of 16 residues. Germline V lookup: CDR1 SGHAT, CDR2 FQNNGV. V dropped 1 base and J dropped 3 bases, with 13 bases sitting between them.

The V and J genes are TRBV7-2 and TRBJ2-7; D is perhaps TRBD1 or TRBD2 (5 bases each). Between the trimmed V and J ends, which lost 3 bases and 2 bases, there was a span of 11 bases. Germline loops: CDR1 SGHTA, CDR2 FQGNSA. The CDR3 has 14 residues. The CDR3 sequence: CASSFGTLTYEQYF. In nucleotides, the CDR3 is TGTGCCAGCAGCTTTGGGACCCTTACCTACGAGCAGTACTTC.

The chain recombines TRBV7-9 with TRBJ2-7; maybe TRBD1 (6 bases). This CDR3 comprises 12 residues. CDR1 and CDR2 from the germline V gene are SEHNR and FQNEAQ (reference sequence). V dropped 8 bases and J dropped 5 bases, with 13 bases sitting between them. CDR3 nucleotides: TGTGCCAGCGACACAGGGCGGCACGAGCAGTACTTC. Its translation: CASDTGRHEQYF.

This chain connects TRBV5-6 to TRBJ2-3; no definite D call. Trimming removed 2 bases from V and 0 bases from J, with 13 bases in between. This CDR3 comprises 16 residues. Germline CDR1 is SGHDT and CDR2 is YYEEEE. The CDR3 coding sequence is TGTGCCAGCAGCTTTAAGCTCCAAACTAGCACAGATACGCAGTATTTT. It encodes CASSFKLQTSTDTQYF.

The CDR3 loop reads CASSVATGQGRANVLTF. The CDR3 nucleotides are TGTGCCAGCAGCGTAGCTACGGGGCAGGGACGGGCCAACGTCCTGACTTTC. V is TRBV9 and J is TRBJ2-6; D is possibly TRBD1 or TRBD2 (5 bases each). In germline, CDR1 is SGDLS, CDR2 YYNGEE. V was trimmed by 0 bases and J by 5 bases, leaving 15 bases between them. CDR3 length: 17 residues.

The chain is built from TRBV30 and TRBJ2-7; D unclear. The CDR3 totals 12 residues. The germline V gene has CDR1 GTSNPN and CDR2 SVGIG (reference sequence). The V end was cut by 4 bases, the J end by 4 bases, with 11 bases between. The CDR3 DNA reads as TGTGCCTGGATGAGCCCCCGGTACGAGCAGTACTTC. This translates into CAWMSPRYEQYF.

V is TRBV5-1 and J is TRBJ2-7, with D tentatively TRBD2 (5 bases). CDR3 length: 17 residues. The V gene lost 7 bases and the J gene lost 4 bases, with 27 bases spanning the gap. Germline V CDR1 and CDR2: SGHRS, YFSETQ. CDR3 amino acids: CASLHGSTGCPRYEQYF. The CDR3 DNA reads as TGCGCCAGCCTGCACGGAAGCACGGGGTGTCCTCGTTACGAGCAGTACTTC.

This chain joins TRBV27 and TRBJ2-7, with 9 bases that match TRBD1. V was clipped by 6 bases and J by 1 base; unmatched bases: 13. Germline V CDR1 and CDR2: MNHEY, SMNVEV (reference sequence). The CDR3 has 17 residues. CDR3 protein: CASSILSDRGPSYEQYF. The CDR3 bases are TGTGCCAGCAGCATACTGTCGGACAGGGGACCGTCCTACGAGCAGTACTTC.

The rearrangement links TRBV27 to TRBJ1-1, with D perhaps TRBD1 (5 bases). This CDR3 spans 14 amino acids. Germline V gene lookup returns CDR1 MNHEY and CDR2 SMNVEV (reference sequence). Trimming removed 7 bases at V and 6 bases at J, with 18 bases between. CDR3 DNA sequence: TGTGCCAGCAACATGGGAGGGGCGAGTGCTGAAGCTTTCTTT. Translation gives CASNMGGASAEAFF.

The chain uses TRBV7-9 and TRBJ1-1; TRBD1 is a possible D gene (6 bases). Germline CDR1 SEHNR, CDR2 FQNEAQ (reference sequence). Trimming stripped 1 base from V and 6 bases from J, with 15 bases between. The length of the CDR3 is 15 residues. CDR3 in amino acids: CASSLVRGRESEAFF. The CDR3 DNA reads as TGTGCCAGCAGCTTAGTACGGGGGCGCGAGTCTGAAGCTTTCTTT. The full variable domain, rest sourced from reference TRBV7-9 and TRBJ1-1, is DTGVSQNPRHKITKRGQNVTFRCDPISEHNRLYWYRQTLGQGPEFLTYFQNEAQLEKSRLLSDRFSAERPKGSFSTLEIQRTEQGDSAMYLCASSLVRGRESEAFFGQGTRLTVV.

The chain carries TRBV7-9 and TRBJ2-1; D is possibly TRBD2 (5 bases). The ends were cut back, 7 bases at V and 8 bases at J, with 12 bases in the middle. This CDR3 has 12 amino acids. Germline V gene data show CDR1 as SEHNR and CDR2 as FQNEAQ (reference sequence). The CDR3, as DNA: TGTGCCAGCAACTTCTGGGGAGATGAGCAGTTCTTC. Translation: CASNFWGDEQFF.

V is TRBV19 and J is TRBJ1-5; D unclear. Trimming cost V 8 bases and J 6 bases, with 14 bases left between them. CDR1 and CDR2 (germline): LNHDA, SQIVND (reference sequence). The CDR3 extends over 13 amino acids. The CDR3 bases are TGTGCCAGTGGCCGCAACCGAGGTCAGCCCCAGCATTTT. Residues: CASGRNRGQPQHF.

This clone was seen only once. This chain uses TRBV10-3 with TRBJ1-2; no clear D gene. V lost 3 bases to trimming and J lost 3 bases, with 5 bases between them. This CDR3 has 12 amino acids. Germline assignment: CDR1 ENHRY and CDR2 SYGVKD. CDR3 sequence (DNA): TGTGCCATCAGTGACGGCCACTATGGCTACACCTTC. It specifies CAISDGHYGYTF.

The chain uses TRBV18 and TRBJ2-7; D possibly corresponds to TRBD2 (6 bases). The CDR3 covers 13 residues. V was pared by 6 bases and J by 4 bases, with 13 bases between. Looked up from germline, CDR1 is KGHSH and CDR2 is LQKENI. The CDR3 DNA follows: TGTGCCAGCTCCGCGGGACGGCTATACGAGCAGTACTTC. Translated: CASSAGRLYEQYF.

This chain uses TRBV5-1 with TRBJ2-7, with 14 bases matching TRBD2. The CDR3 loop spans 16 amino acids. Germline V gene data show CDR1 as SGHRS and CDR2 as YFSETQ. Unmatched junction bases numbered 0, after V lost 0 bases and J lost 1 base. The CDR3 sequence: CASSLGLAGGSYEQYF. CDR3 nucleotides: TGCGCCAGCAGCTTGGGACTAGCGGGAGGGTCCTACGAGCAGTACTTC.